This TCR beta chain was captured in a study of OX40 agonist ivuxolimab in advanced cancers. The overall study: Earlier anti-PD-1, anti-PD-L1 or anti-CTLA-4 therapy was permitted; over 35% had received some. Three patients responded partially, comprising one with hepatocellular carcinoma and two with cutaneous melanoma.

CDR3 length: 15 residues. In germline, CDR1 is SNHLY, CDR2 FYNNEI. V lost 6 bases and J lost 3, with 17 bases in between. Findings of the study overall: On average, a greater number of expanded clones characterised CD8+ T cells relative to CD4+.

By share, this clone ranks as medium-sized. The antigen remains unidentified. Exclusion applied to patients with autoimmune disease history or systemic immunosuppression. The table came from immunoSEQ multiplex PCR; TCRdb's copy has only in-frame clones and leaves some out. The data show tens of thousands of clones, with around 87% seen just once and 1.3% held by the top ten. The gene calls are TRBV2 and TRBJ1-2; TRBD1 might be the D (6 bases). The sequence came from an adult with an advanced solid tumor such as melanoma, head and neck, liver or kidney cancer. This sample comprised CD4+ or CD8+ T cells sorted from blood, obtained in a trial of the OX40 agonist ivuxolimab. This CDR3 is CASRLTGPGDYGYTF. The CDR3 coding sequence is TGTGCCAGCAGACTTACAGGGCCTGGAGACTATGGCTACACCTTC.